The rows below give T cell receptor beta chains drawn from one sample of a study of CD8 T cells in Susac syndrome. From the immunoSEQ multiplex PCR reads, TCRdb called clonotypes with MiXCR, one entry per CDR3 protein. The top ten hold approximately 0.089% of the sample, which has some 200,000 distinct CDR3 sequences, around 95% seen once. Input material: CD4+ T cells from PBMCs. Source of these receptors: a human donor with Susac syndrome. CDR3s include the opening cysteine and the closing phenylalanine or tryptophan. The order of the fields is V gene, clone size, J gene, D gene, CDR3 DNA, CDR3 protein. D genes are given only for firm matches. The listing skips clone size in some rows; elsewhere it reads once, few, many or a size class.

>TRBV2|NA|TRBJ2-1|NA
TGTGCCAGCAGTGACTCCCGGCAGTTCTTC
CASSDSRQFF
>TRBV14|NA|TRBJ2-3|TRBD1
TGTGCCAGCAGCCAAGATCTGACAGGGGGCGCAGATACGCAGTATTTT
CASSQDLTGGADTQYF
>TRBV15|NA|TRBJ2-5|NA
TGTGCCACCAGCAGAGAGGAAGGGCGGGAGACCCAGTACTTC
CATSREEGRETQYF
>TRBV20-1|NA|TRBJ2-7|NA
TGCAGTGCCCTCGGGGTCTACGAGCAGTACTTC
CSALGVYEQYF
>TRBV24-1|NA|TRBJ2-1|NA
TGTGCCACCAGTGACATCATGGGTGAGCAGTTCTTC
CATSDIMGEQFF
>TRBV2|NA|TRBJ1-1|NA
TGTGCCAGCAGTGAAAGGTGGGGGCGAACTGAAGCTTTCTTT
CASSERWGRTEAFF
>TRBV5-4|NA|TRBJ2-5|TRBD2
TGTGCCAGCAGCCCGGGAGGGCGGGCGATGGAGACCCAGTACTTC
CASSPGGRAMETQYF
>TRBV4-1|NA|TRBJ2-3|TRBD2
TGCGCCAGCAGCCAGCCCGGGGGGGGCCAGCCAGATACGCAGTATTTT
CASSQPGGGQPDTQYF
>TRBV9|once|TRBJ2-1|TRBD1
TGTGCCAGCAGCGAACAACAGGGGTGGGGTGAGCAGTTCTTC
CASSEQQGWGEQFF
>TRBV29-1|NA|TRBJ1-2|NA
TGCAGCGTTGAACCAAGCGCCCCGGACAGCGCAAGCTACACCTTC
CSVEPSAPDSASYTF
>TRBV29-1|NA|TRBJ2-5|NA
TGCAGCGTTGAAGAGAGTGAGACCCAGTACTTC
CSVEESETQYF
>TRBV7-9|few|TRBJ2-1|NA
TGTGCCAGCAGCTTAGGTCTAGCGACGAATGAGCAGTTCTTC
CASSLGLATNEQFF
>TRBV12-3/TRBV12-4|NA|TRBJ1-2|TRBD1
TGTGCCAGCAGTTTGGGACAGGGATTAAATGGCTACACCTTC
CASSLGQGLNGYTF
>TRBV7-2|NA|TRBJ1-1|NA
TGTGCCAGCAGCTTGTGGGGACGCACTGAAGCTTTCTTT
CASSLWGRTEAFF
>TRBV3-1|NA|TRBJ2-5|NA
TGTGCCAGCAGCCAAGAAAAGGGACGACGGGGAGAGACCCAGTACTTC
CASSQEKGRRGETQYF
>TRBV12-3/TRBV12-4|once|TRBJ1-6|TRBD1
TGTGCCAGCAGTTTGGGGACAGGGTATTCACCCCTCCACTTT
CASSLGTGYSPLHF
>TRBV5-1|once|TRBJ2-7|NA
TGCGCCAGCAGCTTAGGAGGGGCCGTCTCCTACGAGCAGTACTTC
CASSLGGAVSYEQYF
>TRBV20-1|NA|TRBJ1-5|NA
TGCAGTGCTAGAGTGGGGGAACGCAATCAGCCCCAGCATTTT
CSARVGERNQPQHF
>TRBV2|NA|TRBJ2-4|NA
TGTGCCAGCAGTGTTCGGACGGACCTAGCCAAAAACATTCAGTACTTC
CASSVRTDLAKNIQYF
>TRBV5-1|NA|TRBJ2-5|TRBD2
TGCGCCAGCAGCTACCGGAGCGGGGGGGAAGAGACCCAGTACTTC
CASSYRSGGEETQYF
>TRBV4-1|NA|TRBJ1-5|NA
TGCGCCAGCAGCTGGGAAGGGGGGGTAAGCAATCAGCCCCAGCATTTT
CASSWEGGVSNQPQHF
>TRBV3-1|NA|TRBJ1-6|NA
TGTGCCAGCAGCCAGGGGAAGGGTTCACCCCTCCACTTT
CASSQGKGSPLHF
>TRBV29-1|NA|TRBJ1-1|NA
TGCAGCGTCTGGTCCTCGAACACTGAAGCTTTCTTT
CSVWSSNTEAFF
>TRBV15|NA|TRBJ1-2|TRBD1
TGTGCCACCAGCAGAAGGACAGGGTACGCTAACTATGGCTACACCTTC
CATSRRTGYANYGYTF
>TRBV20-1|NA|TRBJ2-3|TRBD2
TGCAGTGCTACCGATCGCGGGCTAGCGGGGAGCACAGATACGCAGTATTTT
CSATDRGLAGSTDTQYF
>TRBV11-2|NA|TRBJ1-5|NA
TGTGCCAGCAGCTTGATCGGTACAGGGAATAGCAATCAGCCCCAGCATTTT
CASSLIGTGNSNQPQHF
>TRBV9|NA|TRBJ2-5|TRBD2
TGTGCCAGCGCCGGAGCGGGGGGGGGAGAGACCCAGTACTTC
CASAGAGGGETQYF
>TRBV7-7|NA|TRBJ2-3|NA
TGTGCCAGCAGCTTAGGACTCGAAGCAGATACGCAGTATTTT
CASSLGLEADTQYF
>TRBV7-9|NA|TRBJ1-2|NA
TGTGCCAGCAGCTCTAGGGTCGACAACTATGGCTACACCTTC
CASSSRVDNYGYTF
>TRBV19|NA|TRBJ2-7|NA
TGTGCCAGTAGTACCGGGCCTTTGGGCGAGCAGTACTTC
CASSTGPLGEQYF
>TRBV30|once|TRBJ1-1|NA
TGTGCCTGGAGTGTACTGCTTGGGGGGAACACTGAAGCTTTCTTT
CAWSVLLGGNTEAFF
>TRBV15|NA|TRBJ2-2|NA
TGTGCCACCAGCCAAGAAGGGCGGCAGAACACCGGGGAGCTGTTTTTT
CATSQEGRQNTGELFF
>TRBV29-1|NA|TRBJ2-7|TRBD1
TGCAGCGTCCATGGACAGGGTTACGAGCAGTACTTC
CSVHGQGYEQYF
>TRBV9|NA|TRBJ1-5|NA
TGTGCCAGCAGCGTAGCAGCAGGGCCTCAGCCCCAGCATTTT
CASSVAAGPQPQHF
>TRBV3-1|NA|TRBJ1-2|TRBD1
TGTGCCAGCAGCCTGGGACAGGTCCACCCCAACTATGGCTACACCTTC
CASSLGQVHPNYGYTF
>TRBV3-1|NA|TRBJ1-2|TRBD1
TGTGCCAGCAGCCGCGGGACAGGGGCCGGCTACACCTTC
CASSRGTGAGYTF
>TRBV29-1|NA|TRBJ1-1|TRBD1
TGCAGCGTTGGGGAGGACAGGGAGACTGAAGCTTTCTTT
CSVGEDRETEAFF
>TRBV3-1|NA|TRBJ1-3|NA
TGTGCCAGCAGCCCTTGGGCCATCTCTGGAAACACCATATATTTT
CASSPWAISGNTIYF
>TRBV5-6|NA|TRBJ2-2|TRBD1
TGTGCCAGCAGCTTGGGACAGGGGGTGAACACCGGGGAGCTGTTTTTT
CASSLGQGVNTGELFF
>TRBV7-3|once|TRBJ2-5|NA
TGTGCCAGCAGCCCCAATCGGGGCCTAGCGACGCAAGAGACCCAGTACTTC
CASSPNRGLATQETQYF
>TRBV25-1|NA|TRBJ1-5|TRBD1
TGTGCCAGCAGTGAATCGGGAGGGGGCGGCAATCAGCCCCAGCATTTT
CASSESGGGGNQPQHF
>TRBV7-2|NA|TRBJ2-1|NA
TGTGCCAGCAGCTTAGGGGGCGCGGTATTCAATGAGCAGTTCTTC
CASSLGGAVFNEQFF
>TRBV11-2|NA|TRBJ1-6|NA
TGTGCCAGCAGCTTCGGCGTCGTGATAAGGGATTCACCCCTCCACTTT
CASSFGVVIRDSPLHF
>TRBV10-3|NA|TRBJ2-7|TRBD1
TGTGCCATCAGGGGGGACAGCCCAACCTACGAGCAGTACTTC
CAIRGDSPTYEQYF
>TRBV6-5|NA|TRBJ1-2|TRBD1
TGTGCCAGCAGCCCCGGGGGACAGTTACATGGCTACACCTTC
CASSPGGQLHGYTF
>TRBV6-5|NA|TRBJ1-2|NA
TGTGCCAGCAGTTACTATGGGGAGGATGGCTACACCTTC
CASSYYGEDGYTF
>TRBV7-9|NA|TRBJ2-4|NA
TGTGCCAGCAGTAAAAAGGGTCGGGATGATCAGTACTTC
CASSKKGRDDQYF
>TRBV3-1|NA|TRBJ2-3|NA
TGTGCCAGCAGCCCAGCTAGGGATACGCAGTATTTT
CASSPARDTQYF
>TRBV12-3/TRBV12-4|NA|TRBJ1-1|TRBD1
TGTGCCAGCAACCCGACAGGGTTCGACACTGAAGCTTTCTTT
CASNPTGFDTEAFF
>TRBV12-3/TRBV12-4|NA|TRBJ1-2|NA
TGTGCCAGCAGTTTATTCAGTGTGAACTATGGCTACACCTTC
CASSLFSVNYGYTF
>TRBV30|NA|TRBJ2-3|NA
TGTGCCTGGTCCCAGGGGCGGGTCACAGATACGCAGTATTTT
CAWSQGRVTDTQYF
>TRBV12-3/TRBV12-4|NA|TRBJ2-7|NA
TGTGCCAGCAGTTCCCCTCAGGTTCTCTCCTACGAGCAGTACTTC
CASSSPQVLSYEQYF
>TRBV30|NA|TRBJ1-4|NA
TGTGCCTCCAATCTTAATGAAAAACTGTTTTTT
CASNLNEKLFF
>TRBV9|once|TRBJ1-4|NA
TGTGCCAGCAGCGTGGAGGGGGTAAATGAAAAACTGTTTTTT
CASSVEGVNEKLFF
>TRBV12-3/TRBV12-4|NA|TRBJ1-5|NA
TGTGCCAGCAGGAGGAGCAATCAGCCCCAGCATTTT
CASRRSNQPQHF
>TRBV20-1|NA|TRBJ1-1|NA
TGCAGTGCTAGGAGGCAGAGCGGGACTGAAGCTTTCTTT
CSARRQSGTEAFF
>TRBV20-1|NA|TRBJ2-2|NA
TGCAGTGCTACGGGCGAGCGGAACACCGGGGAGCTGTTTTTT
CSATGERNTGELFF
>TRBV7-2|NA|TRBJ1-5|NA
TGTGCCAGCAGCTTAGGAGGGGGATCGCGGAGGAATCAGCCCCAGCATTTT
CASSLGGGSRRNQPQHF
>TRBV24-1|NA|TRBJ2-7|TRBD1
TGTGCCACCAGAGGGCAGGGGGCGAAAGAGCAGTACTTC
CATRGQGAKEQYF